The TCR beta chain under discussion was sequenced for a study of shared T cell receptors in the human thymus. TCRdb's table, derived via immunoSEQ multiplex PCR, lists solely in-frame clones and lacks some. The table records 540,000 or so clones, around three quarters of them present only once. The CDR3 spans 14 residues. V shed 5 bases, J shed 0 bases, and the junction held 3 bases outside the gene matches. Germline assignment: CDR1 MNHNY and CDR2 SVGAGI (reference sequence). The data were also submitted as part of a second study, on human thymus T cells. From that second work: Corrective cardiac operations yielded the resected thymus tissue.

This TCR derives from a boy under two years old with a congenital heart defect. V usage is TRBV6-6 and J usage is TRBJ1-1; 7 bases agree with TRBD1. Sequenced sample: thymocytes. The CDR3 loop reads CASSQTGMNTEAFF. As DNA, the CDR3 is TGTGCCAGCAGTCAGACAGGGATGAACACTGAAGCTTTCTTT.